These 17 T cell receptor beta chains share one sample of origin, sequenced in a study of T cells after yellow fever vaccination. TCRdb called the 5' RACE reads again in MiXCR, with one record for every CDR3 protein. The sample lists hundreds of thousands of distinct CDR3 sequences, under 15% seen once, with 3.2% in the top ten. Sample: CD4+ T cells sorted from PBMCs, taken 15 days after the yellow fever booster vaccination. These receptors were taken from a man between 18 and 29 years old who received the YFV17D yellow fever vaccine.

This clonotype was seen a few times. The chain's CDR3 is CASSVDWGNQPQHF. The CDR3, as DNA: TGCGCCAGCAGCGTGGACTGGGGCAATCAGCCCCAGCATTTT. This chain uses TRBV5-1 with TRBJ1-5; D remains ambiguous. Germline CDR1 reads SGHRS; CDR2 reads YFSETQ. This CDR3 is built from 14 residues. V was shortened by 4 bases and J by 2 bases, with 10 bases between the two germline ends.

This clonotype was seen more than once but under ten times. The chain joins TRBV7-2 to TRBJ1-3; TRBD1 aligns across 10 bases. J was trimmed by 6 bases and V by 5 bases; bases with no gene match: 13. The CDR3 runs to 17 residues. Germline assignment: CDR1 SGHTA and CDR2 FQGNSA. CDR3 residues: CASSLSSTGQGQNTIYF. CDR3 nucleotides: TGTGCCAGCAGCCTCTCGTCTACGGGACAGGGGCAAAACACCATATATTTT.

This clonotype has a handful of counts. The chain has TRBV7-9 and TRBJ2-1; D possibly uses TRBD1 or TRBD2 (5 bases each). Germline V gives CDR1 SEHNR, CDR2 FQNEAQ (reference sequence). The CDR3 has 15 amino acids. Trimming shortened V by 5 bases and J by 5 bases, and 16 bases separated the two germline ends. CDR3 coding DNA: TGTGCCAGCAGCGGGGGACCCCGTGCCGACAATGAGCAGTTCTTC. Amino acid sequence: CASSGGPRADNEQFF.

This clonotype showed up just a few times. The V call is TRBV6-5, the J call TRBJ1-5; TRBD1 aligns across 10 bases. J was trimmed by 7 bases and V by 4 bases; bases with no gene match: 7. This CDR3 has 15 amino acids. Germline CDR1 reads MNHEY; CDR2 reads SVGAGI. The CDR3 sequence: CASSSTGGPGQPQHF. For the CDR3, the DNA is TGTGCCAGCAGTTCGACAGGGGGCCCAGGGCAGCCCCAGCATTTT.

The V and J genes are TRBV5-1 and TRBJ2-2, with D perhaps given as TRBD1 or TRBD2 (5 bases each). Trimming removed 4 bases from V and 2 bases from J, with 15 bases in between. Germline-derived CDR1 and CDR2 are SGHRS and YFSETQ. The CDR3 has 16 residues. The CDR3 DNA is TGCGCCAGCAGCCTGCCTGGGACCACCAACACCGGGGAGCTGTTTTTT. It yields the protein CASSLPGTTNTGELFF.

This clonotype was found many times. The chain's CDR3 is CASSYGHYGYTF. The CDR3 DNA reads TGTGCCAGCAGCTACGGACACTATGGCTACACCTTC. The chain carries TRBV28 and TRBJ1-2; D unclear. The CDR3 length is 12 residues. Trimming stripped 6 bases from V and 3 bases from J, with 8 bases between. CDR1 and CDR2 (germline): MDHEN, SYDVKM.

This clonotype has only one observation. The DNA of the CDR3 is TGTGCCAGCAGTCCATTCCCCCAAGCCAATGAGCAGTTCTTC. This encodes CASSPFPQANEQFF. V usage is TRBV6-5 and J usage is TRBJ2-1; D not certain. Trimming took 5 bases from V and 6 from J, leaving 14 bases between them. Germline V gene sequence: CDR1 MNHEY, CDR2 SVGAGI. This CDR3 region has 14 residues.

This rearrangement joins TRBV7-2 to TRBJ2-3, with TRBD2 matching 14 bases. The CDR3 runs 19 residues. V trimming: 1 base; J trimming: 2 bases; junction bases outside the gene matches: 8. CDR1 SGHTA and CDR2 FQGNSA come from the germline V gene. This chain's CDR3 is CASSLGLAGGPRFTDTQYF. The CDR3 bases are TGTGCCAGCAGCTTAGGACTAGCGGGGGGGCCGCGTTTCACAGATACGCAGTATTTT. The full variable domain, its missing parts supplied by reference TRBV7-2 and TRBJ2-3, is GAGVSQSPSNKVTEKGKDVELRCDPISGHTALYWYRQSLGQGLEFLIYFQGNSAPDKSGLPSDRFSAERTGGSVSTLTIQRTQQEDSAVYLCASSLGLAGGPRFTDTQYFGPGTRLTVL.

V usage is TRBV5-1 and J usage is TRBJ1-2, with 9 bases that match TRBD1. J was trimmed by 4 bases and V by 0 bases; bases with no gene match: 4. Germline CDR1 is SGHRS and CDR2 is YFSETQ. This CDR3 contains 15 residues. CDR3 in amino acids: CASSLATGGSYGYTF. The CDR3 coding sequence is TGCGCCAGCAGCTTGGCCACAGGGGGCAGCTATGGCTACACCTTC.

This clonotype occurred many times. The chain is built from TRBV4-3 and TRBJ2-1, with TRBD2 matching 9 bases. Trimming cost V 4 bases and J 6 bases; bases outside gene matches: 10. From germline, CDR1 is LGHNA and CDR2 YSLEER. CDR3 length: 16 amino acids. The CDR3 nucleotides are TGCGCCAGCAGCCGCGGTAGCGGGGGTACGGCCAATGAGCAGTTCTTC. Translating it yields CASSRGSGGTANEQFF.

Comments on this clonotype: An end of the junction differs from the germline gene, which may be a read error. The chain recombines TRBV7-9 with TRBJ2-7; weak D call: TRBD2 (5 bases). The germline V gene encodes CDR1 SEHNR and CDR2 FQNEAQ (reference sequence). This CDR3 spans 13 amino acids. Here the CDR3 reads CASSLPFGLPGDF. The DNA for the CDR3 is TGTGCCAGCAGCTTACCGTTTGGACTCCCCGGGGACTTC. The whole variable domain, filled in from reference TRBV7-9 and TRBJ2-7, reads DTGVSQNPRHKITKRGQNVTFRCDPISEHNRLYWYRQTLGQGPEFLTYFQNEAQLEKSRLLSDRFSAERPKGSFSTLEIQRTEQGDSAMYLCASSLPFGLPGDFGPGTRLTVT.

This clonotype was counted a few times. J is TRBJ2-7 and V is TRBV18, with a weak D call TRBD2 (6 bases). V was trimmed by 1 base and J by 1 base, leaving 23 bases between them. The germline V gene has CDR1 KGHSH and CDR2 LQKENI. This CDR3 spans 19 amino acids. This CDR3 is CASSPRGERTVLSSYEQYV. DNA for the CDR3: TGTGCCAGCTCACCACGGGGGGAACGGACGGTTCTATCATCCTACGAGCAGTACGTC.

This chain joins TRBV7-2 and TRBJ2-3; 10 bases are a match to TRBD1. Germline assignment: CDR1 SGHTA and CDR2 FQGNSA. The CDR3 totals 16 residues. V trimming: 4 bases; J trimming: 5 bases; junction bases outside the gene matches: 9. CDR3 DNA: TGTGCCAGCAGCTCGAGAGGGACAGGGGAACGAGATACGCAGTATTTT. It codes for CASSSRGTGERDTQYF.

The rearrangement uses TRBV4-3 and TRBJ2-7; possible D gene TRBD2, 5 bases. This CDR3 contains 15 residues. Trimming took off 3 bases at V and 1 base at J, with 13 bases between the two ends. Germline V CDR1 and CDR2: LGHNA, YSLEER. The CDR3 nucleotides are TGCGCCAGCAGCCAGGGGAGTGGGGTTTCCTACGAGCAGTACTTC. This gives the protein CASSQGSGVSYEQYF.

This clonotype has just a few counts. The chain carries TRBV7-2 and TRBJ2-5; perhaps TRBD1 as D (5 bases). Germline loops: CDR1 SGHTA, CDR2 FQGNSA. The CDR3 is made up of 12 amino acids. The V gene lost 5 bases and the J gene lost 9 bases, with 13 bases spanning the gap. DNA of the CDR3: TGTGCCAGCAGCCCAAGATCCAGGGCCCAGTACTTC. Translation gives CASSPRSRAQYF. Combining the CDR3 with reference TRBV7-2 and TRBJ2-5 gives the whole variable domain GAGVSQSPSNKVTEKGKDVELRCDPISGHTALYWYRQSLGQGLEFLIYFQGNSAPDKSGLPSDRFSAERTGGSVSTLTIQRTQQEDSAVYLCASSPRSRAQYFGPGTRLLVL.

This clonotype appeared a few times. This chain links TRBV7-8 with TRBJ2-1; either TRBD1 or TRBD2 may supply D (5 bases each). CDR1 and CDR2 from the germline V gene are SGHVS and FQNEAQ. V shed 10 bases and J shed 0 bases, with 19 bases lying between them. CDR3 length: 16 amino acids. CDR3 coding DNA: TGTGCCACCAAAGGGTACGGGGCGAGCTCCTACAATGAGCAGTTCTTC. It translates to CATKGYGASSYNEQFF.

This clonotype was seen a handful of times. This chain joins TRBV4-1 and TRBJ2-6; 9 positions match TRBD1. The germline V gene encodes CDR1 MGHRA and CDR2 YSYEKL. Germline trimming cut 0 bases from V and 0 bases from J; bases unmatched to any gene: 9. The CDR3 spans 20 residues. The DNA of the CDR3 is TGCGCCAGCAGCCAAGATGAAACAGGGACAGGGTCCTCTGGGGCCAACGTCCTGACTTTC. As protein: CASSQDETGTGSSGANVLTF.